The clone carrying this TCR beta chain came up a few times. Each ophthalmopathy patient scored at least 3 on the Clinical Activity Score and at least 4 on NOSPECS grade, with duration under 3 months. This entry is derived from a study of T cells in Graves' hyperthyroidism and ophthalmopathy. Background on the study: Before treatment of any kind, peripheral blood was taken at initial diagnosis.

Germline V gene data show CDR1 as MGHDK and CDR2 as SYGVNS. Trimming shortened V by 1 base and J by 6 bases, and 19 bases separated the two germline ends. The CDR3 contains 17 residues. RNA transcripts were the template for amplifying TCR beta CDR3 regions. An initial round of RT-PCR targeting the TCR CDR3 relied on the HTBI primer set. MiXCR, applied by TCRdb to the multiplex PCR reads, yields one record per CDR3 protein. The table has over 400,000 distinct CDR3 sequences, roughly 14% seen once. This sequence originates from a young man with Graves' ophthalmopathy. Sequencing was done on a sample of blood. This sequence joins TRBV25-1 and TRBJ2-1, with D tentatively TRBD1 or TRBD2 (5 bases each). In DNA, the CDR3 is TGTGCCAGCAGTGAATCATTTAGGCAGGGAGATTCCAATGAGCAGTTCTTC. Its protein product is CASSESFRQGDSNEQFF.